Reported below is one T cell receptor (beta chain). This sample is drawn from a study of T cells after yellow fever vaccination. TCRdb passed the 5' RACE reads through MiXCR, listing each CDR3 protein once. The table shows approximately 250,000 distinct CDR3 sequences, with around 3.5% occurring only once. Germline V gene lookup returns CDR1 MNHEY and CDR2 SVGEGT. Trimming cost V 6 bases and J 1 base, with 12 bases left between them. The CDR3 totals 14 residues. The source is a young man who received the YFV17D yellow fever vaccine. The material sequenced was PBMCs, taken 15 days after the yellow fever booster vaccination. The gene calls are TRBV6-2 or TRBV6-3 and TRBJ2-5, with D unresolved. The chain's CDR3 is CASSSAHIQETQYF. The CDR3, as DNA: TGTGCCAGCAGCTCGGCACACATCCAAGAGACCCAGTACTTC.